Below are 24 T cell receptor beta chains sequenced from a single sample in a study of blood T cell repertoires in COVID-19. Assay: immunoSEQ multiplex PCR; the TCRdb copy retains only in-frame clones and omits some. The profile shows 60,000 or so clones, around four fifths of them singletons. Sequenced: peripheral blood. These receptors all stem from a woman aged 45 to 65 with active or convalescent COVID-19.

The rearrangement uses TRBV27 and TRBJ1-5, with TRBD1 as a possible D gene (5 bases). Deletions cut 5 bases from V and 5 bases from J, with 19 bases between. This CDR3 has 16 amino acids. Per the germline V gene, CDR1 is MNHEY and CDR2 is SMNVEV (reference sequence). CDR3 nucleotides: TGTGCCAGCAGTCTGCGGTTAGGGAAAGGGGATCAGCCCCAGCATTTT. It codes for CASSLRLGKGDQPQHF.

The chain recombines TRBV19 with TRBJ1-3; no clear D. The germline V gene encodes CDR1 LNHDA and CDR2 SQIVND (reference sequence). V gave up 5 bases and J gave up 4 bases, with 9 bases separating them. CDR3 length: 13 residues. CDR3 sequence reads: CASSRRTGNTIYF. CDR3 in DNA: TGTGCCAGTAGTCGGAGGACGGGAAACACCATATATTTT.

On this clone itself: At one boundary the junction diverges from the germline segment, which might be a read error. The chain joins TRBV2 to TRBJ2-3, with 9 bases aligning to TRBD2. Germline lookup yields CDR1 SNHLY and CDR2 FYNNEI. This CDR3 is built from 14 residues. CDR3 region: CASRAGTSIDTQYF. CDR3 sequence (DNA): TGTGCCAGCAGGGCTGGGACTAGCATAGATACGCAGTATTTT.

This clone was observed a handful of times. The chain couples TRBV27 to TRBJ1-5; possibly TRBD1 for D (6 bases). The CDR3 has 15 residues. Germline V lookup: CDR1 MNHEY, CDR2 SMNVEV (reference sequence). With 6 bases removed from V and 3 bases from J, the gap between germline ends came to 15 bases. CDR3 DNA: TGTGCCAGCAGCCCGTCCGGGGGGCCCAATCAGCCCCAGCATTTT. It codes for CASSPSGGPNQPQHF.

V gene TRBV2 combines with J gene TRBJ1-1; D unresolved. The CDR3 runs 13 residues. The V end was cut by 4 bases, the J end by 1 base, with 7 bases between. Germline V gene data show CDR1 as SNHLY and CDR2 as FYNNEI. The CDR3 sequence: CASSAGENTEAFF. CDR3 DNA sequence: TGTGCCAGCAGTGCGGGAGAGAACACTGAAGCTTTCTTT. Combining the CDR3 with reference TRBV2 and TRBJ1-1 gives the whole variable domain EPEVTQTPSHQVTQMGQEVILRCVPISNHLYFYWYRQILGQKVEFLVSFYNNEISEKSEIFDDQFSVERPDGSNFTLKIRSTKLEDSAMYFCASSAGENTEAFFGQGTRLTVV.

The rearrangement uses TRBV6-6 and TRBJ2-7, with TRBD2 matching over 7 bases. Germline assignment: CDR1 MNHNY and CDR2 SVGAGI (reference sequence). The CDR3 runs 16 residues. Losses at the gene ends were 5 bases for V and 2 bases for J; bases not matched to a gene: 12. The CDR3 spells CASSNRLAHTPYEQYF. The CDR3, as DNA: TGTGCCAGCAGTAATCGACTAGCCCATACCCCCTACGAGCAGTACTTC.

The J gene is TRBJ2-1, the V gene TRBV30; 8 bases map to TRBD2. The CDR3 totals 16 residues. Losses at the gene ends were 1 base for V and 2 bases for J; bases not matched to a gene: 7. Germline CDR1 is GTSNPN and CDR2 is SVGIG (reference sequence). CDR3 bases: TGTGCCTGGAGTGGGACGGGAGGGCCCACCTACAATGAGCAGTTCTTC. Encoded protein: CAWSGTGGPTYNEQFF.

V usage is TRBV7-8 and J usage is TRBJ1-1; the D gene is possibly TRBD1 (6 bases). The CDR3 is 14 residues long. V was shortened by 5 bases and J by 2 bases, with 12 bases between the two germline ends. Germline lookup yields CDR1 SGHVS and CDR2 FQNEAQ. The DNA of the CDR3 is TGTGCCAGCAGCCCACTGACAGGTAACACTGAAGCTTTCTTT. It encodes CASSPLTGNTEAFF.

This clone was seen repeatedly, ten times or more. The V and J genes are TRBV5-6 and TRBJ2-3, with TRBD2 identical over 9 bases. The CDR3 totals 18 residues. In germline, CDR1 is SGHDT, CDR2 YYEEEE. V lost 0 bases to trimming and J lost 2 bases; unmatched junction nucleotides: 10. CDR3: CASSLGGSSSGNTDTQYF. CDR3 nucleotides: TGTGCCAGCAGCTTGGGGGGATCCTCTAGCGGGAACACAGATACGCAGTATTTT.

This clone was found a few times. V usage is TRBV9 and J usage is TRBJ2-5; 7 bases agree with TRBD2. CDR1 SGDLS and CDR2 YYNGEE come from the germline V gene. The CDR3 consists of 14 residues. J was trimmed by 7 bases and V by 0 bases; bases with no gene match: 6. The CDR3, as DNA: TGTGCCAGCAGCGTAGCGGACTGGGGGGGGACCCAGTACTTC. Translated: CASSVADWGGTQYF.

The chain links TRBV23-1 to TRBJ1-6; D is perhaps TRBD1 (5 bases). TRBV23-1 is an ORF, with its function uncertain. Between the trimmed V and J ends, which lost 7 bases and 6 bases, there was a span of 19 bases. The CDR3 is made up of 16 amino acids. CDR3 residues: CASTKIRGGVNSPLHF. In nucleotides, the CDR3 is TGCGCCAGCACCAAGATCCGGGGGGGTGTTAATTCACCCCTCCACTTT.

The rearrangement joins TRBV18 to TRBJ1-4, with D hard to call. The V and J ends lost 5 bases and 6 bases respectively, with 7 bases between them. This CDR3 comprises 12 residues. The germline CDR1 and CDR2 sequences are KGHSH and LQKENI. The CDR3: CASSSLHEKLFF. CDR3 nucleotides: TGTGCCAGCTCATCCCTTCATGAAAAACTGTTTTTT.

The V call is TRBV7-9, the J call TRBJ1-1; D gene uncertain. Germline assignment: CDR1 SEHNR and CDR2 FQNEAQ (reference sequence). The V end lost 1 base, the J end lost 4 bases, and 13 bases lay between the germline ends. This CDR3 spans 15 amino acids. The CDR3 reads CASSLGGVGVTEAFF. For the CDR3, the DNA is TGTGCCAGCAGCTTAGGGGGAGTGGGAGTCACTGAAGCTTTCTTT.

The rearrangement uses TRBV6-2 or TRBV6-3 and TRBJ1-2; D remains unclear. The CDR3 is 14 amino acids. The germline V and J ends were trimmed by 2 bases and 6 bases, with 13 bases remaining between them. Germline values: CDR1 MNHEY, CDR2 SVGEGT. The CDR3 reads CASSYAPRPHGYTF. In DNA, the CDR3 is TGTGCCAGCAGTTACGCCCCCAGGCCCCATGGCTACACCTTC.

The rearrangement links TRBV4-3 to TRBJ2-2; D is unresolved. Germline lookup yields CDR1 LGHNA and CDR2 YSLEER. V lost 2 bases and J lost 5, with 6 bases in between. The CDR3 contains 13 residues. CDR3 region: CASSQSRTGELFF. The CDR3 bases are TGCGCCAGCAGCCAATCGAGGACCGGGGAGCTGTTTTTT.

The chain joins TRBV6-2 or TRBV6-3 to TRBJ1-5, with TRBD1 identical over 8 bases. The CDR3 loop spans 15 amino acids. Germline CDR1 reads MNHEY; CDR2 reads SVGEGT. V dropped 5 bases and J dropped 6; count of bases not matched to a gene: 9. This CDR3 reads CASSLSTGVRQPQHF. The CDR3 DNA reads as TGTGCCAGCAGTCTATCGACAGGGGTGCGTCAGCCCCAGCATTTT.

This rearrangement joins TRBV6-5 to TRBJ2-7; D unresolved. The CDR3 totals 12 residues. The V end was cut by 8 bases, the J end by 6 bases, with 14 bases between. CDR1 is MNHEY, CDR2 SVGAGI, per germline. In DNA form, the CDR3 reads TGTGCCAGCCGGCGGAGCCCGGGCGAGCAGTACTTC. Its translation: CASRRSPGEQYF.

V gene TRBV6-2 or TRBV6-3 combines with J gene TRBJ2-3; D is undetermined. Trimming pared 4 bases from V and 6 bases from J, leaving 8 bases between. Germline CDR1 and CDR2: MNHEY and SVGEGT. The CDR3 consists of 12 residues. CDR3 nucleotide sequence: TGTGCCAGCAGTTTCCTCAGGGATACGCAGTATTTT. Residues: CASSFLRDTQYF.

This sequence joins TRBV7-6 and TRBJ2-3, with D possibly being TRBD1 (5 bases). The length of the CDR3 is 12 residues. V lost 5 bases and J lost 8, with 11 bases in between. The germline V gene encodes CDR1 SGHVS and CDR2 FNYEAQ. CDR3 nucleotides: TGTGCCAGCAGCCAGGGCGGCGCTACGCAGTATTTT. Amino acid sequence: CASSQGGATQYF.

This chain joins TRBV5-1 and TRBJ1-3; D may be TRBD1 (6 bases). Germline V gene lookup returns CDR1 SGHRS and CDR2 YFSETQ. The V gene lost 4 bases and the J gene lost 1 base, with 9 bases spanning the gap. The CDR3 contains 14 residues. CDR3 amino acids: CASSPGQSGNTIYF. DNA of the CDR3: TGCGCCAGCAGCCCCGGACAGTCTGGAAACACCATATATTTT.

This chain connects TRBV19 to TRBJ2-1, with TRBD2 as a possible D gene (6 bases). The germline gives CDR1 LNHDA, CDR2 SQIVND (reference sequence). V lost 7 bases and J lost 7, with 20 bases in between. The CDR3 runs 15 residues. Here the CDR3 reads CASTALDGRVNEQFF. The DNA for the CDR3 is TGTGCCAGTACCGCCCTGGACGGGAGAGTTAATGAGCAGTTCTTC.

This rearrangement joins TRBV4-3 to TRBJ2-1; 8 nucleotides match TRBD2. Germline-derived CDR1 and CDR2 are LGHNA and YSLEER. This CDR3 region has 17 residues. Trimming at V came to 4 bases and at J to 6 bases, leaving 14 bases not matched to a gene. CDR3 DNA: TGCGCCAGCAGCCTATCGGGAGGGGGTTGGAGCGGCAATGAGCAGTTCTTC. Protein sequence: CASSLSGGGWSGNEQFF.

V gene TRBV9 combines with J gene TRBJ1-2; the match to TRBD1 covers 9 bases. Germline V gene data show CDR1 as SGDLS and CDR2 as YYNGEE. The CDR3 loop spans 15 amino acids. The V gene end was trimmed by 1 base and the J gene end by 8 bases; junction bases not matched to a gene: 9. For the CDR3, the DNA is TGTGCCAGCAGCGTACATCAGGGACAGGGCTGGGGCTACACCTTC. Protein product: CASSVHQGQGWGYTF.

CDR3 residues: CASSERETQYF. In DNA, the CDR3 is TGTGCCAGCAGTGAACGGGAGACCCAGTACTTC. The V and J genes are TRBV2 and TRBJ2-5; D remains unclear. This CDR3 contains 11 residues. Germline loops: CDR1 SNHLY, CDR2 FYNNEI. Deletions cut 2 bases from V and 5 bases from J, with 3 bases between.